The sample holds many counts of the clone carrying this T cell receptor beta chain. Semi-nested PCR with Nested Universal Primer A followed constant-region reverse priming of full-length variable regions. Via MiXCR, TCRdb re-called the 5' RACE reads, giving one row per CDR3 protein. The repertoire includes about 40,000 distinct CDR3 sequences, about 19% of them detected once, and 2.8% sits in the top ten. Trimming removed 1 base from V and 3 bases from J, with 7 bases in between. From germline, CDR1 is LNHNV and CDR2 YYDKDF (reference sequence). This CDR3 has 13 residues. Purified naive CD4+ T cells were depleted of CD25+ Tregs.

This TCR came from a female donor with breast cancer. Sequencing was done on a sample of naive CD4+ T cells sorted from a lymph node. Stated subset: naive CD4+ T cells, CD4+CD45RA+CD25-. The chain carries TRBV15 and TRBJ2-7, with unresolved D. As DNA, the CDR3 is TGTGCCACCAGCAGAGGGTTTAGCTACGAGCAGTACTTC. Protein: CATSRGFSYEQYF.